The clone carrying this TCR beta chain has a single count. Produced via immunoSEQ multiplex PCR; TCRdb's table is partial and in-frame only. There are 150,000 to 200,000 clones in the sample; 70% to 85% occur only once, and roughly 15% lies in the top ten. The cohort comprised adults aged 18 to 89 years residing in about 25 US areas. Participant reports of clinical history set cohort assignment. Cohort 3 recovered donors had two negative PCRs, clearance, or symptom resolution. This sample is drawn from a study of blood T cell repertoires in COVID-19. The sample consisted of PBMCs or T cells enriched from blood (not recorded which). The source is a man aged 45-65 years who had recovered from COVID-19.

CDR3 sequence: CASRPTTDTEAFF. The CDR3 nucleotides are TGTGCCAGCAGACCTACGACAGATACTGAAGCTTTCTTT. The chain joins TRBV12-3 or TRBV12-4 to TRBJ1-1, with TRBD1 as a possible D gene (5 bases). CDR3 length: 13 residues. Trimming stripped 6 bases from V and 5 bases from J, with 13 bases between.